A selection of T cell receptor beta chains follows, all from one sample in a study of T cell repertoires in cytomegalovirus infection. These receptors lack a known antigen. TCRdb passed the reads through MiXCR, listing each CDR3 protein once. The table has about 310,000 distinct CDR3 sequences, just under 25% seen once. Here the sequenced sample was cultured PBMCs, taken from culture after CMV antigen stimulation. Every receptor here comes from a human donor in good health (CMV status not recorded). Some clones in this sample may be carry-over from other donors' samples. Both conserved end residues are part of each CDR3. The order of the fields is V gene, clone size, D gene, J gene, CDR3 DNA, CDR3 protein. D genes are given only for firm matches. For some rows the clone size is stated as once, few or many, or as a class when expanded; others skip it.

TRBV27	few	.	TRBJ1-2	TGTGCCAGCAGTTTATCGGACGGGTCGGGTGGCTACACCTTC	CASSLSDGSGGYTF
TRBV29-1	.	.	TRBJ2-1	TGCAGCGCCGGAGACAATGAGCAGTTCTTC	CSAGDNEQFF
TRBV15	.	TRBD2	TRBJ2-2	TGTGCCACCAGTGAGAGTCGGACTAGCCTTAACACCGGGGAGCTGTTTTTT	CATSESRTSLNTGELFF
TRBV11-3	.	.	TRBJ2-1	TGTGCCAGCAGCTTAGCGGATGACAATGAGCAGTTCTTC	CASSLADDNEQFF
TRBV9	.	TRBD1	TRBJ2-2	TGTGCCAGCGTGACAGGGAGCACCGGGGAGCTGTTTTTT	CASVTGSTGELFF
TRBV10-3	.	.	TRBJ1-1	TGTGCCATCAGTGGGCGTGAGGCTTCGAACACTGAAGCTTTCTTT	CAISGREASNTEAFF
TRBV19	.	TRBD1	TRBJ1-5	TGTGCCAGTAGTCCGCCAGACAGGGGGCTTCAGCCCCAGCATTTT	CASSPPDRGLQPQHF
TRBV7-8	many	TRBD2	TRBJ2-3	TGTGCCAGCAGCCCAGGACTAGCGGGTCGCACAGATACGCAGTATTTT	CASSPGLAGRTDTQYF
TRBV29-1	.	.	TRBJ1-2	TGCAGCGTTGAAGACCAACCCAGGGTACGGGGCTATGGCTACACCTTC	CSVEDQPRVRGYGYTF
TRBV29-1	.	.	TRBJ2-2	TGCAGCGTTGTTGGACCCAGGGGCACCGGGGAGCTGTTTTTT	CSVVGPRGTGELFF
TRBV2	few	.	TRBJ1-5	TGTGCCAGCAGTGAAGTCGGGGGGCACATCAATCAGCCCCAGCATTTT	CASSEVGGHINQPQHF
TRBV6-1	few	TRBD2	TRBJ2-1	TGTGCCAGCAGGCCTGGGACTAGCGGGACTGATGAGCAGTTCTTC	CASRPGTSGTDEQFF
TRBV7-2	many	.	TRBJ1-5	TGTGCCACCCAAGGGAATGTTAATCAGCCCCAGCATTTT	CATQGNVNQPQHF
TRBV7-2	many	TRBD2	TRBJ2-1	TGTGCCAGCAGCCACCTAGCGGGAGGGCCCAATGAGCAGTTCTTC	CASSHLAGGPNEQFF
TRBV7-2	few	TRBD1	TRBJ2-3	TGTGCCAGCAGCCCGAGACAGGGGGTGGCCACAGATACGCAGTATTTT	CASSPRQGVATDTQYF
TRBV7-3	.	.	TRBJ2-5	TGTGCCAGCAGCTCCGATGGACTTGTGATGGGGACCCAGTACTTC	CASSSDGLVMGTQYF
TRBV7-9	many	.	TRBJ2-3	TGTGCCAGCAGCCGACTAGAATTTTCAAAAACAGATACGCAGTATTTT	CASSRLEFSKTDTQYF
TRBV6-2/TRBV6-3	few	TRBD1	TRBJ2-4	TGTGCCAGCAGGGGGACAGGGGAAAACATTCAGTACTTC	CASRGTGENIQYF
TRBV10-3	few	.	TRBJ1-1	TGTGCCCATCAAGACGGAGTGAACACTGAAGCTTTCTTT	CAHQDGVNTEAFF
TRBV6-2/TRBV6-3	few	TRBD2	TRBJ2-1	TGTGCCAGCAGTTATAAAAGTCCTAGCGGGGGTAGAGATGAGCAGTTCTTC	CASSYKSPSGGRDEQFF
TRBV7-2	many	.	TRBJ1-5	TGTGCCAGCAGCGAACCTCCGGGACATAGTAATCAGCCCCAGCATTTT	CASSEPPGHSNQPQHF
TRBV7-2	many	TRBD2	TRBJ2-1	TGTGCCAGCAGCCTAGGGTCAGCGGGGGCCTACAATGAGCAGTTCTTC	CASSLGSAGAYNEQFF
TRBV7-2	few	.	TRBJ1-2	TGTGCCAGCAGCTTAGCCCGGGGCGGGAACTATGGCTACACCTTC	CASSLARGGNYGYTF
TRBV28	few	.	TRBJ2-3	TGTGCCAGCAGTTTCGAAGAGGGGGGCGTAGATACGCAGTATTTT	CASSFEEGGVDTQYF
TRBV28	few	TRBD1	TRBJ2-1	TGTGCCAGCAGTTCGGGACAGTTGGCCGTGAATGAGCAGTTCTTC	CASSSGQLAVNEQFF
TRBV19	few	.	TRBJ1-5	TGTGCCAGTAGAGACAGCGACAATCAGCCCCAGCATTTT	CASRDSDNQPQHF
TRBV7-2	many	.	TRBJ2-2	TGTGCCAGCAGCGAATTCGGGCAGGGCACCGGGGAGCTGTTTTTT	CASSEFGQGTGELFF
TRBV24-1	.	.	TRBJ2-5	TGTGCCACCAGTGATTTTGGCAGGGGTGAGACCCAGTACTTC	CATSDFGRGETQYF
TRBV25-1	.	TRBD1	TRBJ2-5	TGTGCCAGCAGTGAATGGGACCTTCGACAGGGGACATGGGAGACCCAGTACTTC	CASSEWDLRQGTWETQYF
TRBV12-3/TRBV12-4	many	.	TRBJ1-1	TGTGCCAGCAGTTCGGGCCCGAACACTGAAGCTTTCTTT	CASSSGPNTEAFF
TRBV2	.	.	TRBJ2-1	TGTGCCAGCAGGGCGCAGGGAAACTCCTACAATGAGCAGTTCTTC	CASRAQGNSYNEQFF
TRBV11-3	.	.	TRBJ2-5	TGTGCCAGCAGCCCCCCCGGGAGAAAGACCCAGTACTTC	CASSPPGRKTQYF
TRBV28	.	.	TRBJ2-5	TGTGCCAGCAGTCCTAATCAGGGCTTTGAGACCCAGTACTTC	CASSPNQGFETQYF
TRBV10-3	few	TRBD2	TRBJ2-3	TGTGCCATCAGGACTAGCGGGACAGATACGCAGTATTTT	CAIRTSGTDTQYF
TRBV5-1	.	.	TRBJ2-1	TGCGCCAGCAGTCGCGGGCCAGTTGATGAGCAGTTCTTC	CASSRGPVDEQFF
TRBV7-2	many	TRBD2	TRBJ2-1	TGTGCCAGCAGCTCGTCGGGAGGACCCTACAATGAGCAGTTCTTC	CASSSSGGPYNEQFF
TRBV4-1	few	.	TRBJ1-1	TGCGCCAGCAGCCAAGATTCGAGGAACACTGAAGCTTTCTTT	CASSQDSRNTEAFF
TRBV20-1	few	.	TRBJ1-3	TGCAGTGCTAGAGATTTCCTGTCCACCCGCTCTGGAAACACCATATATTTT	CSARDFLSTRSGNTIYF
TRBV6-5	.	TRBD2	TRBJ2-7	TGTGCCAGCAGTTACTCGGGGACTAGCGGGTCCTACGAGCAGTACTTC	CASSYSGTSGSYEQYF
TRBV24-1	.	TRBD2	TRBJ2-1	TGTGCCACCAGTGATTCTATAGCGGGAGTGGGTAATGAGCAGTTCTTC	CATSDSIAGVGNEQFF
TRBV18	once	.	TRBJ1-3	TGTGCCAGCTCACCACCGAGTCGGAGGGGCTCTGGAAACACCATATATTTT	CASSPPSRRGSGNTIYF
TRBV7-2	.	.	TRBJ2-2	TGTGCCAGCAGCAGTGGGCTAGCTATCGGGGAGCTGTTTTTT	CASSSGLAIGELFF
TRBV24-1	many	.	TRBJ2-5	TGTGCCACCAGTGATGGGCTAGGCGAAGGGGGACCCGGGGGGACCCAGTACTTC	CATSDGLGEGGPGGTQYF
TRBV7-2	many	.	TRBJ2-2	TGTGCCAGCAGCCCTAACGTCGGGCGGGGTACCGGGGAGCTGTTTTTT	CASSPNVGRGTGELFF
TRBV11-2	.	.	TRBJ1-2	TGTGCCAGCAGCTTAGATACCCGGGCTTGGGGCTATGGCTACACCTTC	CASSLDTRAWGYGYTF